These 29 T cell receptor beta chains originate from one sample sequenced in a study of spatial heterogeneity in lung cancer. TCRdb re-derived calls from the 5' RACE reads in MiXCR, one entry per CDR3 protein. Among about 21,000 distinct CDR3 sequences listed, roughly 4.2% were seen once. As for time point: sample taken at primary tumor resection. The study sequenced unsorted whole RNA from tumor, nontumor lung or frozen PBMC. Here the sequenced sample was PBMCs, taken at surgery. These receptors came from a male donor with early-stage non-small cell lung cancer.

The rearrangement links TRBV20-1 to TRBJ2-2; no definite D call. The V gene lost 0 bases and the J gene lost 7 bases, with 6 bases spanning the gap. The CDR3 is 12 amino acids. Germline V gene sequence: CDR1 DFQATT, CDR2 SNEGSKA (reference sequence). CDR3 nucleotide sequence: TGCAGTGCTAGAGATCAACTCGGGGAGCTGTTTTTT. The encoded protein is CSARDQLGELFF.

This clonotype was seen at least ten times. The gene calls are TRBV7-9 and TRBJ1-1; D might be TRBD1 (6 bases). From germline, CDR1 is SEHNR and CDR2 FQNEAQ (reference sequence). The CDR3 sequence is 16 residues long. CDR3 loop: CASKARGLGMNTEAFF. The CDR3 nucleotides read TGTGCTTCCAAGGCAAGGGGGTTAGGGATGAACACTGAAGCTTTCTTT.

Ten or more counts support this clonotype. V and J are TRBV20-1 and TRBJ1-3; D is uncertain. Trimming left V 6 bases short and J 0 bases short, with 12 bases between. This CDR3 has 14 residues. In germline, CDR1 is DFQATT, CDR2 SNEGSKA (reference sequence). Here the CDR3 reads CSAIRDHSGNTIYF. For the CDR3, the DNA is TGCAGTGCCATCAGAGACCACTCTGGAAACACCATATATTTT.

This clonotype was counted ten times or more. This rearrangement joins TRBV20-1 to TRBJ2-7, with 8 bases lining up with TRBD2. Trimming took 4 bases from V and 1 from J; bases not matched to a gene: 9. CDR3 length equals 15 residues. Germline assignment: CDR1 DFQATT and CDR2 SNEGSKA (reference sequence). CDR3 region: CSANPPSGPSYEQYF. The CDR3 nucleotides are TGCAGTGCTAACCCACCTAGCGGGCCTTCCTACGAGCAGTACTTC.

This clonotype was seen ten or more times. In nucleotides, the CDR3 is TGCGCCAGCAGCTTGTATGGAAACTACGAGCAGTACTTC. This sequence encodes CASSLYGNYEQYF. The chain uses TRBV5-1 and TRBJ2-7; D call uncertain. Trimming stripped 1 base from V and 3 bases from J, with 8 bases between. Germline V gene lookup returns CDR1 SGHRS and CDR2 YFSETQ. The CDR3 has 13 residues.

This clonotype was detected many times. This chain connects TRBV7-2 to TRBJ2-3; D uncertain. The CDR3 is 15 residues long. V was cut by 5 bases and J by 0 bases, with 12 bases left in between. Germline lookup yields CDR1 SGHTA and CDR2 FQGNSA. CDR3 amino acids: CASSRWSSSTDTQYF. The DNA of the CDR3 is TGTGCCAGCAGCCGGTGGAGTTCTAGCACAGATACGCAGTATTTT.

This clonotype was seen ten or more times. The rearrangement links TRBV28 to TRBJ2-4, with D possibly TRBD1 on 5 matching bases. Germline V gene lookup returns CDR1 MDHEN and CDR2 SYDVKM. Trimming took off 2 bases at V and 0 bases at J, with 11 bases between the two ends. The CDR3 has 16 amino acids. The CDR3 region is CASSLEGEIAKNIQYF. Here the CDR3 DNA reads TGTGCCAGCAGTTTAGAAGGGGAAATAGCCAAAAACATTCAGTACTTC.

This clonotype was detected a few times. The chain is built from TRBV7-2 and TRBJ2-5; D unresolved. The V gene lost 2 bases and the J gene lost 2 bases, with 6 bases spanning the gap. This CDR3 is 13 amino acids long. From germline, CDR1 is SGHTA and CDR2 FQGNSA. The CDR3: CASSLHQQETQYF. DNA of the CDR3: TGTGCCAGCAGCTTACACCAACAAGAGACCCAGTACTTC.

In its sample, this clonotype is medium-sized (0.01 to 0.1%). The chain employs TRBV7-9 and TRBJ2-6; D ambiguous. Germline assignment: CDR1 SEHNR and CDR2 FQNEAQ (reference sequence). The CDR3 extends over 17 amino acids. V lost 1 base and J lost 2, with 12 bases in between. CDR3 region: CASSLGVWVAGANVLTF. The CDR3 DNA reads TGTGCCAGCAGCTTAGGCGTCTGGGTAGCTGGGGCCAACGTCCTGACTTTC.

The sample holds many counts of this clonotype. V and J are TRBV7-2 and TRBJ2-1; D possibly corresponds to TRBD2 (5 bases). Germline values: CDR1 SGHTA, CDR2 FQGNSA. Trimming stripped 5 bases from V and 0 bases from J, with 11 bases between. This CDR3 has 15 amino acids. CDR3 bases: TGTGCCAGCAGCCGGACTGCCAGCTCCTACAATGAGCAGTTCTTC. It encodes CASSRTASSYNEQFF.

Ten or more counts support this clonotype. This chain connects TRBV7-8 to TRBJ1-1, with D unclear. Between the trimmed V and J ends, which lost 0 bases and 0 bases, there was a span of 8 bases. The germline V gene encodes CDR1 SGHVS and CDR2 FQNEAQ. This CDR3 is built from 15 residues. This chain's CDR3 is CASSLASSMNTEAFF. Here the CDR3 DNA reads TGTGCCAGCAGCTTAGCGTCCAGCATGAACACTGAAGCTTTCTTT.

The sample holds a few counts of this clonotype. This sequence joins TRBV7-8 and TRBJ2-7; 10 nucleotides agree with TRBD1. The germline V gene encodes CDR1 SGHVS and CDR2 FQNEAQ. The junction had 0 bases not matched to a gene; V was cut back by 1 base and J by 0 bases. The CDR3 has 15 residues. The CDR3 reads CASSLGTGGSYEQYF. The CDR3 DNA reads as TGTGCCAGCAGCTTAGGGACAGGGGGCTCCTACGAGCAGTACTTC. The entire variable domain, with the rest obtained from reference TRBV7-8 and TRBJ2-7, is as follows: GAGVSQSPRYKVAKRGQDVALRCDPISGHVSLFWYQQALGQGPEFLTYFQNEAQLDKSGLPSDRFFAERPEGSVSTLKIQRTQQEDSAVYLCASSLGTGGSYEQYFGPGTRLTVT.

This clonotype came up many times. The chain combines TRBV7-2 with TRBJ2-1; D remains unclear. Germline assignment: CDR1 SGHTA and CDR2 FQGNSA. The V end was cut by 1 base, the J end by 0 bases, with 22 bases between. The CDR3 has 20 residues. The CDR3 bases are TGTGCCAGCAGCTTAGGGCTTATGGTAGCTAGAAAGAGCTCCTACAATGAGCAGTTCTTC. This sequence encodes CASSLGLMVARKSSYNEQFF.

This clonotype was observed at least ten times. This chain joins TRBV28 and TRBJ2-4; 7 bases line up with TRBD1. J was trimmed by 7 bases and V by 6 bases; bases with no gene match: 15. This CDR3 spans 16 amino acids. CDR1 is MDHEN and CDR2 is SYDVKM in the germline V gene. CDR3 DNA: TGTGCCAGCAGCAAGGGGACAGTCGGACCCGGGAACATTCAGTACTTC. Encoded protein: CASSKGTVGPGNIQYF. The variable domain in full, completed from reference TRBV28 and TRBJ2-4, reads DVKVTQSSRYLVKRTGEKVFLECVQDMDHENMFWYRQDPGLGLRLIYFSYDVKMKEKGDIPEGYSVSREKKERFSLILESASTNQTSMYLCASSKGTVGPGNIQYFGAGTRLSVL.

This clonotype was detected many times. The CDR3 is CASSQDRGSDQPQHF. The CDR3 nucleotides read TGTGCCAGCAGCCAAGATAGAGGCTCGGATCAGCCCCAGCATTTT. The J gene is TRBJ1-5, the V gene TRBV4-2; D call uncertain. V shed 0 bases and J shed 5 bases, with 11 bases lying between them. Germline CDR1 and CDR2: LGHNA and YNFKEQ. CDR3 length: 15 amino acids.

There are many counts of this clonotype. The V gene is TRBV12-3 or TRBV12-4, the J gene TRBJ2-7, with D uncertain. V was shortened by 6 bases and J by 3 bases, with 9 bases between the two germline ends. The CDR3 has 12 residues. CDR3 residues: CASSPIFYEQYF. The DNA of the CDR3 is TGTGCCAGCAGCCCGATCTTCTACGAGCAGTACTTC.

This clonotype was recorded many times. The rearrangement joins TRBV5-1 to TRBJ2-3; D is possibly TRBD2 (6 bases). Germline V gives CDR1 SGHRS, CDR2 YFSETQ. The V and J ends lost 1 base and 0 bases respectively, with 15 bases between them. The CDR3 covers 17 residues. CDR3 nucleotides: TGCGCCAGCAGCTTGTCTTCTAGCGTTATTAGCACAGATACGCAGTATTTT. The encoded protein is CASSLSSSVISTDTQYF.

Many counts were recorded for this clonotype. In nucleotides, the CDR3 is TGCAGTGCCTGGGGGTATAATAGCAATCAGCCCCAGCATTTT. Amino acid sequence: CSAWGYNSNQPQHF. V is TRBV20-1 and J is TRBJ1-5; weak D call: TRBD1 (5 bases). V lost 6 bases and J lost 0, with 12 bases in between. Germline CDR1 is DFQATT and CDR2 is SNEGSKA (reference sequence). This CDR3 spans 14 amino acids.

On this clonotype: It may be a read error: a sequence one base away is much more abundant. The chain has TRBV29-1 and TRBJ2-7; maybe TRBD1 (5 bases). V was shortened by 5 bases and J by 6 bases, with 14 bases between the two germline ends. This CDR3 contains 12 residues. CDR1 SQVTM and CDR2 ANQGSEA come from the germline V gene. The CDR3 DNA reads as TGCAGCGTTAGGCCCTCAAGGGGCGAGCAGTACTTC. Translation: CSVRPSRGEQYF.

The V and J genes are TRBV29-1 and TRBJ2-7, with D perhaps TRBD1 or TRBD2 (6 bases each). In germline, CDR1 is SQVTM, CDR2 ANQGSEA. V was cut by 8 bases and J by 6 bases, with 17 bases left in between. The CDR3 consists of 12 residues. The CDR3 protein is CSIGVEGGEQYF. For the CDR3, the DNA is TGCAGCATCGGAGTCGAGGGGGGCGAGCAGTACTTC.

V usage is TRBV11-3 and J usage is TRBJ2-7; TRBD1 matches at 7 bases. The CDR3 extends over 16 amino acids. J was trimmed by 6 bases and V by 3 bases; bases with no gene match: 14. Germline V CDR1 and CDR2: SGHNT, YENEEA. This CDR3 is CASSLDGTDGYGEQYF. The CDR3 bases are TGTGCCAGCAGCTTGGATGGGACAGACGGCTATGGCGAGCAGTACTTC.

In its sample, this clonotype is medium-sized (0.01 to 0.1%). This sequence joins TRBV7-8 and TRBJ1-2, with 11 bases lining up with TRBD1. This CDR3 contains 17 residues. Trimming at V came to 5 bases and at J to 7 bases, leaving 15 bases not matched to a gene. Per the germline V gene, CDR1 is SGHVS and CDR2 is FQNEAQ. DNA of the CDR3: TGTGCCAGCAGCCCTAACTCCGGGACAGGGGGAATCGGTGGCTACACCTTC. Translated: CASSPNSGTGGIGGYTF.

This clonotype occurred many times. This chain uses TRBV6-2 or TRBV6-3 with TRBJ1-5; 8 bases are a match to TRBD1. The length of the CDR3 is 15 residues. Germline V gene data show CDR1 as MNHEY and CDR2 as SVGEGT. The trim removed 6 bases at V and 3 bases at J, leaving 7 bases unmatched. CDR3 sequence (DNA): TGTGCCAGCAGGACGGACAGGGAGGACAATCAGCCCCAGCATTTT. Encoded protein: CASRTDREDNQPQHF.

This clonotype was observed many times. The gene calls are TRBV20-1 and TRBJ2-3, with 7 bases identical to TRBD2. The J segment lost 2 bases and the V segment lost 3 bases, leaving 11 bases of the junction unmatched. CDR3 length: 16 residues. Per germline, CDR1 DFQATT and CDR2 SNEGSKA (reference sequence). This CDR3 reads CSASSPGLIDTDTQYF. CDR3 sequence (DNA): TGCAGTGCTAGTTCGCCGGGACTAATCGACACAGATACGCAGTATTTT.

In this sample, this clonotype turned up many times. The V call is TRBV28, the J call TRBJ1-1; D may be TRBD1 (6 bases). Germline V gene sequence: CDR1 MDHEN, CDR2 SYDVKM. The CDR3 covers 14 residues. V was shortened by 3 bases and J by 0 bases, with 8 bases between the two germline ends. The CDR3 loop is CASSFRDMNTEAFF. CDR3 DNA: TGTGCCAGCAGTTTCAGGGACATGAACACTGAAGCTTTCTTT.

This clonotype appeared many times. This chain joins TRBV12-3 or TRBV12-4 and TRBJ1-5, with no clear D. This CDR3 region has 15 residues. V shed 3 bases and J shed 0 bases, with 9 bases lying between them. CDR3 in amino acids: CASSFGRSSNQPQHF. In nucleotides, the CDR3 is TGTGCCAGCAGTTTTGGCAGGTCTAGCAATCAGCCCCAGCATTTT.

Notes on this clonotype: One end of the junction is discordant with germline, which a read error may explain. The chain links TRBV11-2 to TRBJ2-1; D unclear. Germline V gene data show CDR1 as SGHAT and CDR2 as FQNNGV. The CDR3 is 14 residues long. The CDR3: CVSSLESSMNEQFF. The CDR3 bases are TGTGTCAGCAGCTTAGAGAGTAGCATGAATGAGCAGTTCTTC.

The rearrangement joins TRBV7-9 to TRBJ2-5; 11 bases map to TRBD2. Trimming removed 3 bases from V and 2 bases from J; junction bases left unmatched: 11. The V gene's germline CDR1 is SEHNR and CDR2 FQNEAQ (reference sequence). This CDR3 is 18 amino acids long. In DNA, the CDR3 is TGTGCCAGCAGCTTGTCCCTGCGACTAGCGGGGAGGCAAGAGACCCAGTACTTC. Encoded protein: CASSLSLRLAGRQETQYF.

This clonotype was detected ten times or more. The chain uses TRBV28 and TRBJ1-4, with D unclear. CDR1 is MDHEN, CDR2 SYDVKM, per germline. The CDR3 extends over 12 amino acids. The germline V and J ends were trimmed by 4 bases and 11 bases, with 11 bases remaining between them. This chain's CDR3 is CASSYWARKLFF. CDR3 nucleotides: TGTGCCAGCAGTTACTGGGCGCGTAAACTGTTTTTT.